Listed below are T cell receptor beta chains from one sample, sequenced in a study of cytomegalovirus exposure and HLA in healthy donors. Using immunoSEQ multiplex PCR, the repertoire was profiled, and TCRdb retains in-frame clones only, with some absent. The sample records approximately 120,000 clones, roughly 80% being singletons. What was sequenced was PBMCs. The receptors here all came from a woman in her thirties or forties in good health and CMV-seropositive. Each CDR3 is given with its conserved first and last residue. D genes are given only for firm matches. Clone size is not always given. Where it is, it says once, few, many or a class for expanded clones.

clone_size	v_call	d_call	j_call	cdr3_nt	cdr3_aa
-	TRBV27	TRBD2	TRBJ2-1	TGTGCCAGCGCCCGACTAGCGGGAGTTGGCAATGAGCAGTTCTTC	CASARLAGVGNEQFF
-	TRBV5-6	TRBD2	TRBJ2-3	TGTGCCAGCAGCTCACGCCTAGGGACTAGCGGGTTGGATACGCAGTATTTT	CASSSRLGTSGLDTQYF
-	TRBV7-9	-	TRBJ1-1	TGTGCCAGCAGCTCCACGGGGGGATACACTGAAGCTTTCTTT	CASSSTGGYTEAFF
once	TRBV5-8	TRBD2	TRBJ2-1	TGTGCCAGCAGCTTAGCATCTAGCGGGAGCTCCTACAATGAGCAGTTCTTC	CASSLASSGSSYNEQFF
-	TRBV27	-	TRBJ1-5	TGTGCCAGCGGTTTCCAGGGCCTGAATCAGCCCCAGCATTTT	CASGFQGLNQPQHF
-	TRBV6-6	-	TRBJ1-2	TGTGCCAGCAGTTACGTTTCGGGGCAGGGGACCTATGGCTACACCTTC	CASSYVSGQGTYGYTF
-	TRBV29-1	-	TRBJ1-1	TGCAGCGTTAGGACAGCGAAGAACACTGAAGCTTTCTTT	CSVRTAKNTEAFF
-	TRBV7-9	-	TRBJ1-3	TGTGCCAGCAGCTACGAAGGGGTAGAATCTGGAAACACCATATATTTT	CASSYEGVESGNTIYF
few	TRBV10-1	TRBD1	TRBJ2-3	TGCGCCAGCAAAGCGGGACAGGGGACCACAGATACGCAGTATTTT	CASKAGQGTTDTQYF
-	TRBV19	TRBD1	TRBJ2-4	TGTGCCAGTAGTATGGTAGGACAGGGGATAGACATTCAGTACTTC	CASSMVGQGIDIQYF
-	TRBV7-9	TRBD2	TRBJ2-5	TGTTCCAGCAGCTCTAGACCTTTAGTTAGCGGGGTACAAGAGACCCAGTACTTC	CSSSSRPLVSGVQETQYF
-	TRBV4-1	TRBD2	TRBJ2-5	TGCGCCAGCAGCCCGACTAGCGGGATAAAGACCCAGTACTTC	CASSPTSGIKTQYF
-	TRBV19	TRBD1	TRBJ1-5	TGTGCCAGTAGACCCGACAGGGGACTTTATAGCAATCAGCCCCAGCATTTT	CASRPDRGLYSNQPQHF
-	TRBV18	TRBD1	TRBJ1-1	TGTGCCAGCTCAACTACAAATACAGGGGACACTGAAGCTTTCTTT	CASSTTNTGDTEAFF
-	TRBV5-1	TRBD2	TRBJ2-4	TGCGCCAGCAGTTTGACTAGCGGGAGTTTTTACATTCAGTACTTC	CASSLTSGSFYIQYF
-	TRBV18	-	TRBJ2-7	TGTGCCAGCTCAGTGACAGGACGAACCTCCGAGCAGTACTTC	CASSVTGRTSEQYF
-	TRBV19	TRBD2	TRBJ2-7	TGTGCCAGTAGTATGGAGGGAGGGTCCTACGAGCAGTACTTC	CASSMEGGSYEQYF
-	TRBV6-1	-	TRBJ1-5	TGTGCCAGCAGTAGGGGGACGCCCCAGGCGCCCCAGCATTTT	CASSRGTPQAPQHF